This TCR beta chain was retrieved from a study of cytomegalovirus exposure and HLA in healthy donors. Between the trimmed V and J ends, which lost 4 bases and 1 base, there was a span of 5 bases. Germline assignment: CDR1 LGHNA and CDR2 YNFKEQ. There are 13 residues in the CDR3. This clone has a handful of counts. The PCR employed 60 Vbeta primers together with 13 Jbeta primers. Method: immunoSEQ multiplex PCR; TCRdb's copy keeps in-frame clones and lacks some. The sample yields about 140,000 clones, roughly 65% seen once. The sequence derives from a woman younger than 45 in good health and CMV-seronegative. The chain links TRBV4-2 to TRBJ2-4; D is undetermined. The sequenced material came from PBMCs. The CDR3 loop reads CASSPPAKNIQYF. As DNA, the CDR3 is TGTGCCAGCAGCCCCCCGGCCAAAAACATTCAGTACTTC.